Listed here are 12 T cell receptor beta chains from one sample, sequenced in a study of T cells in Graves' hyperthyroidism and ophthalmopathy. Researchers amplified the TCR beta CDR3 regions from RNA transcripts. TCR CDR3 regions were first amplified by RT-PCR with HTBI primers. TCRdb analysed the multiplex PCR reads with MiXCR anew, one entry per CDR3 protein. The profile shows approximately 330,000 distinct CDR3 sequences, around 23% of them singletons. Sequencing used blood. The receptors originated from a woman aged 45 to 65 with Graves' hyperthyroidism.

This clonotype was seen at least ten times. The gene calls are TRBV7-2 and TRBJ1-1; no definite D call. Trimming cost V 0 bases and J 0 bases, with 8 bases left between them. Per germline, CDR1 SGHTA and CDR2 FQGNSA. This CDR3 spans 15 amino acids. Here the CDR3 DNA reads TGTGCCAGCAGCTTAGCCTCGAACCTGAACACTGAAGCTTTCTTT. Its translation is CASSLASNLNTEAFF.

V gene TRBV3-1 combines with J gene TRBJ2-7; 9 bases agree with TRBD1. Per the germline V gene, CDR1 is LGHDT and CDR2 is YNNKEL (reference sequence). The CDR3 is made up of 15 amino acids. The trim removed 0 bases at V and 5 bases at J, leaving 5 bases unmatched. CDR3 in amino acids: CASSQDDRTGDEQYF. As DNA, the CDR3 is TGTGCCAGCAGCCAAGATGATCGGACAGGGGACGAGCAGTACTTC.

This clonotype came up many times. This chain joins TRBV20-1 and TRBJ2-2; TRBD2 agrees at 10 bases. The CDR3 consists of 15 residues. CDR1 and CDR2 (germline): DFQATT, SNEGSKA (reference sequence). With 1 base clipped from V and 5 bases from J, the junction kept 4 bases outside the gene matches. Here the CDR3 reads CSARVAGGRTGELFF. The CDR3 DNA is TGCAGTGCTAGAGTAGCGGGAGGCCGGACCGGGGAGCTGTTTTTT.

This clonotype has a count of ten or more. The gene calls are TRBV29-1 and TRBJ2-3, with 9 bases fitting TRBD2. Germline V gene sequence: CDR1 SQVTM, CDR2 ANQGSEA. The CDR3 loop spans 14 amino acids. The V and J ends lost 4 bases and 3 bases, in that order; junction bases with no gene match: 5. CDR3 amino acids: CSVGISGRTDTQYF. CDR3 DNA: TGCAGCGTTGGGATTAGCGGGAGAACAGATACGCAGTATTTT.

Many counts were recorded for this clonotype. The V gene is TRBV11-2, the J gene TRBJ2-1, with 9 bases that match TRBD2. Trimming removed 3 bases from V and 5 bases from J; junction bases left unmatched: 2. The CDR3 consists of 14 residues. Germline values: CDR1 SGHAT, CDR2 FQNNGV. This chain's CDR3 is CASSLGLANNEQFF. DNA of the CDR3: TGTGCCAGCAGCTTGGGACTAGCCAACAATGAGCAGTTCTTC.

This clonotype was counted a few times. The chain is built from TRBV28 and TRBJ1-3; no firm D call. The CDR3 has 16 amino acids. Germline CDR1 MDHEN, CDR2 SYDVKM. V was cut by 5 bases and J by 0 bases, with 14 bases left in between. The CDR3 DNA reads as TGTGCCAGCAGTGAAGGCCGGGTCCTCTCTGGAAACACCATATATTTT. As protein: CASSEGRVLSGNTIYF.

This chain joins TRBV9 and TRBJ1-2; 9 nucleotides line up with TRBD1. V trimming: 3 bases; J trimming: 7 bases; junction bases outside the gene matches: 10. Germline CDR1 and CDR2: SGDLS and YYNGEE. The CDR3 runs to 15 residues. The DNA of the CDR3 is TGTGCCAGCAGCGGGTTGGGACAGGGCTTTGGTGGCTACACCTTC. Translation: CASSGLGQGFGGYTF.

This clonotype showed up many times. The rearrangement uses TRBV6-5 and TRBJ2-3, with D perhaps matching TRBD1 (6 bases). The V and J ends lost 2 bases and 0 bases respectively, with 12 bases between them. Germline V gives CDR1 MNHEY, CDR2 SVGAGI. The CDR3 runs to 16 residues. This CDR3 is CASSYGQLYSTDTQYF. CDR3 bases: TGTGCCAGCAGTTACGGACAGCTCTATAGCACAGATACGCAGTATTTT.

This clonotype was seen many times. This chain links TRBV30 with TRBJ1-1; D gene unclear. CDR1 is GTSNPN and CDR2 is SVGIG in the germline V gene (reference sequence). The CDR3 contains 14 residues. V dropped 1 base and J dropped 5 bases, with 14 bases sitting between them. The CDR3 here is CAWSALAGRTEAFF. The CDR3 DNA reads TGTGCCTGGAGTGCGCTTGCCGGACGGACTGAAGCTTTCTTT.

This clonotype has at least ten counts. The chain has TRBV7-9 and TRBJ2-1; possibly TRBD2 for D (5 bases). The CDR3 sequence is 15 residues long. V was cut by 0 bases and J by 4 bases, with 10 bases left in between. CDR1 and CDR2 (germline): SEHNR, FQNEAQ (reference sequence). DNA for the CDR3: TGTGCCAGCAGCTTAGCGCTAGCCACTTACAATGAGCAGTTCTTC. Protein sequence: CASSLALATYNEQFF.

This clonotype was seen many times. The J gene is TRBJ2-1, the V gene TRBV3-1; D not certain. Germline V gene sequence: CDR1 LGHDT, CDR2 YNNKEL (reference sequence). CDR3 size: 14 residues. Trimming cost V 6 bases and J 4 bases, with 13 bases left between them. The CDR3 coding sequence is TGTGCCAGCAGTCCAGCGCAAGAATACAATGAGCAGTTCTTC. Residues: CASSPAQEYNEQFF.

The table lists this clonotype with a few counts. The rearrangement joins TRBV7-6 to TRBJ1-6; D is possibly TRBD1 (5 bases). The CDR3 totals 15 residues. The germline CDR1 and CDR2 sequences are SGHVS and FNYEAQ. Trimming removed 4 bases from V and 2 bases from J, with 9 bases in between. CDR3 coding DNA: TGTGCCAGCAGCTCAGGAGGGGCCTATAATTCACCCCTCCACTTT. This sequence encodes CASSSGGAYNSPLHF.